This T cell receptor beta chain was captured by sequencing in a study of OX40 agonist ivuxolimab in advanced cancers. About the research overall: Every patient in dose escalation had hepatocellular carcinoma, melanoma, renal cell or head and neck cancer. Eligibility admitted prior anti-PD-1, anti-PD-L1 or anti-CTLA-4 therapy; roughly 37% had some.

The CDR3 is 14 residues long. Germline-derived CDR1 and CDR2 are MGHRA and YSYEKL. The study's findings and limits: Some nonresponders likewise displayed low normalized T-cell clonal expansion.

Concerning this clone: The antigen is unknown.

Data came from immunoSEQ multiplex PCR; TCRdb stores just in-frame clones and leaves some out. Among some 86,000 clones listed, around 88% were seen once. The V and J genes are TRBV4-1 and TRBJ2-5, with 9 bases fitting TRBD1. The J call may be mistaken, given a closer DNA end match to TRBJ2-7. Sequences were derived from CD4+ or CD8+ T cells sorted from blood, sampled in a trial of the OX40 agonist ivuxolimab. This TCR came from an adult with an advanced solid tumor such as melanoma, head and neck, liver or kidney cancer. CDR3 amino acids: CASSAGTGPYEQYF. The CDR3 nucleotides read TGCGCCAGCAGCGCCGGGACAGGGCCCTACGAGCAGTACTTC.